The 11 T cell receptor beta chains in this list originate from one sample, sequenced in a study of identical twins. TCRdb fed the 5' RACE reads into MiXCR, producing one record per CDR3 protein. The data show 1.5 million to 2 million distinct CDR3 sequences, less than 35% seen once. The sequenced sample was cord blood. These receptors all stem from a newborn girl in good health.

This sequence joins TRBV6-1 and TRBJ1-5; D not resolved. Trimming stripped 0 bases from V and 15 bases from J, with 9 bases between. From germline, CDR1 is MNHNS and CDR2 SASEGT. The CDR3 totals 11 residues. The DNA for the CDR3 is TGTGCCAGCAGTGAAGCGCGTAGGGCGCATTTT. This translates into CASSEARRAHF.

This clonotype has ten or more counts. The V gene is TRBV29-1, the J gene TRBJ1-2, with D unresolved. Trimming cost V 4 bases and J 4 bases, with 4 bases left between them. The CDR3 consists of 10 residues. Looked up from germline, CDR1 is SQVTM and CDR2 is ANQGSEA. The CDR3 region is CSVGTYGYTF. CDR3 nucleotide sequence: TGCAGCGTTGGCACCTATGGCTACACCTTC.

This clonotype was observed a handful of times. This rearrangement joins TRBV12-3 or TRBV12-4 to TRBJ1-2; D is unclear. V gave up 7 bases and J gave up 3 bases, with 12 bases separating them. There are 13 residues in the CDR3. The CDR3 protein is CASKLRMDYGYTF. As DNA, the CDR3 is TGTGCCAGCAAACTTAGGATGGACTATGGCTACACCTTC.

This clonotype appeared a few times. The chain recombines TRBV7-8 with TRBJ2-7; TRBD1 might be the D (6 bases). V lost 3 bases to trimming and J lost 4 bases, with 13 bases between them. CDR3 length: 14 amino acids. Per the germline V gene, CDR1 is SGHVS and CDR2 is FQNEAQ. The CDR3 here is CASSFSQGGYEQYF. DNA for the CDR3: TGTGCCAGCAGCTTCAGCCAAGGGGGATACGAGCAGTACTTC.

This chain joins TRBV5-5 and TRBJ2-1; 13 bases map to TRBD2. Losses at the gene ends were 2 bases for V and 7 bases for J; bases not matched to a gene: 9. The CDR3 is made up of 17 amino acids. Per the germline V gene, CDR1 is SGHKS and CDR2 is YYEKEE (reference sequence). This CDR3 reads CASSFGLAGAPVNEQFF. Here the CDR3 DNA reads TGTGCCAGCAGCTTCGGACTAGCGGGGGCTCCGGTAAATGAGCAGTTCTTC.

The genes are TRBV24-1 and TRBJ2-1; 12 bases are shared with TRBD2. Per the germline V gene, CDR1 is KGHDR and CDR2 is SFDVKD. The CDR3 consists of 18 residues. With V trimmed by 0 bases and J by 0 bases, 2 bases remained unmatched. The chain's CDR3 is CATSDLGLAGLSYNEQFF. As DNA, the CDR3 is TGTGCCACCAGTGATTTGGGACTAGCGGGGCTCTCCTACAATGAGCAGTTCTTC.

The V gene is TRBV2, the J gene TRBJ1-5; 7 positions agree with TRBD1. This CDR3 comprises 15 residues. V shed 6 bases and J 0 bases; nucleotides not matched to a gene: 5. The germline V gene has CDR1 SNHLY and CDR2 FYNNEI. The CDR3 bases are TGTGCCAGCAGAGGACAGGTCCTTAGCAATCAGCCCCAGCATTTT. As protein: CASRGQVLSNQPQHF.

In the case of this clonotype: At one end the junction does not follow the germline gene, possibly because of a read error. The V call is TRBV2, the J call TRBJ2-1, with 9 positions matching TRBD1. There are 16 residues in the CDR3. In germline, CDR1 is SNHLY, CDR2 FYNNEI. CDR3 residues: CASRRVRTGDYDEQFF. The CDR3 DNA reads as TGTGCCAGCAGAAGAGTCAGGACAGGGGACTACGATGAGCAGTTCTTC.

This clonotype was seen a handful of times. The chain carries TRBV12-3 or TRBV12-4 and TRBJ2-7; D might be TRBD1 (6 bases). The CDR3 totals 13 residues. V was clipped by 7 bases and J by 5 bases, with 15 bases between them. This CDR3 reads CASTPWGRNEQYF. In nucleotides, the CDR3 is TGTGCCAGCACCCCGTGGGGGCGGAACGAGCAGTACTTC.

This clonotype appeared a few times. This sequence joins TRBV10-3 and TRBJ2-1, with 9 bases matching TRBD2. The CDR3 covers 13 residues. V shed 6 bases and J 8 bases; nucleotides not matched to a gene: 5. The V gene's germline CDR1 is ENHRY and CDR2 SYGVKD. This chain's CDR3 is CAIRTSGIDEQFF. DNA for the CDR3: TGTGCCATCAGGACTAGCGGTATAGATGAGCAGTTCTTC.

This clonotype has just a few counts. V and J are TRBV15 and TRBJ2-3; D is undetermined. V dropped 2 bases and J dropped 3 bases, with 9 bases sitting between them. Looked up from germline, CDR1 is LNHNV and CDR2 is YYDKDF (reference sequence). The CDR3 length is 14 residues. The CDR3 nucleotides read TGTGCCACCAGCAGACCTGATCAGACAGATACGCAGTATTTT. Translation: CATSRPDQTDTQYF.